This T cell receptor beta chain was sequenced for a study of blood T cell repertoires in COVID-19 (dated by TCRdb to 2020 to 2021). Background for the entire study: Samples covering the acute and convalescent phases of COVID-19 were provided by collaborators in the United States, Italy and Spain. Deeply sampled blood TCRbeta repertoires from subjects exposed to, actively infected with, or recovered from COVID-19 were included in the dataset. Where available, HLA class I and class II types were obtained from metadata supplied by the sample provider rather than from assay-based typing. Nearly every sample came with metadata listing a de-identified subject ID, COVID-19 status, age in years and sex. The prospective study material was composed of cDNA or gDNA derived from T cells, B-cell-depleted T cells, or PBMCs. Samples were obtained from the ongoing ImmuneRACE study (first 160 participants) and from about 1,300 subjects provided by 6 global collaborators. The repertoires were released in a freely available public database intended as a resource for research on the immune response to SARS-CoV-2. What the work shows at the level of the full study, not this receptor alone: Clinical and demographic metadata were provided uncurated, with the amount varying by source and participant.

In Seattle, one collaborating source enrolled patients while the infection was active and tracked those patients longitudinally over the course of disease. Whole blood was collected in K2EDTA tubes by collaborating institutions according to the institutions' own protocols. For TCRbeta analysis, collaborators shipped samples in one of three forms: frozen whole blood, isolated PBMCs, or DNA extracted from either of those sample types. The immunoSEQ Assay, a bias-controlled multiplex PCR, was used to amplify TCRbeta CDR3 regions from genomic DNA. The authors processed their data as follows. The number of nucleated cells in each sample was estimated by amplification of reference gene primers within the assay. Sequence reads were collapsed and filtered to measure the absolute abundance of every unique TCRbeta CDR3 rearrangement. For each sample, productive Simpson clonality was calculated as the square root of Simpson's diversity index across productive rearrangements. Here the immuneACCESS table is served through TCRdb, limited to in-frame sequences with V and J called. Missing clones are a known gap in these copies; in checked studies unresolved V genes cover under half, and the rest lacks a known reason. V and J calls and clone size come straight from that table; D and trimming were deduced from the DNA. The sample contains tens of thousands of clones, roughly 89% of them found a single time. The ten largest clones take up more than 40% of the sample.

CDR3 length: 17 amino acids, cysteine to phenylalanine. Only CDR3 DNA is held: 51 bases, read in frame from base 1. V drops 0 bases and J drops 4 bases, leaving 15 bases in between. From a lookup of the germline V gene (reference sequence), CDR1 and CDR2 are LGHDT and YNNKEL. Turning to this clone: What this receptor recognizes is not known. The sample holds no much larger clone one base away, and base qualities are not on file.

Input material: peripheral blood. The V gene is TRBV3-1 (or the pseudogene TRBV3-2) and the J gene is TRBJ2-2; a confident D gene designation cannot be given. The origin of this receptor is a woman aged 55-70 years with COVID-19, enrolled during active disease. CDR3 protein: CASSQDPGHRLTGELFF. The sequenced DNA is TGTGCCAGCAGCCAAGATCCCGGTCACCGACTCACCGGGGAGCTGTTTTTT.